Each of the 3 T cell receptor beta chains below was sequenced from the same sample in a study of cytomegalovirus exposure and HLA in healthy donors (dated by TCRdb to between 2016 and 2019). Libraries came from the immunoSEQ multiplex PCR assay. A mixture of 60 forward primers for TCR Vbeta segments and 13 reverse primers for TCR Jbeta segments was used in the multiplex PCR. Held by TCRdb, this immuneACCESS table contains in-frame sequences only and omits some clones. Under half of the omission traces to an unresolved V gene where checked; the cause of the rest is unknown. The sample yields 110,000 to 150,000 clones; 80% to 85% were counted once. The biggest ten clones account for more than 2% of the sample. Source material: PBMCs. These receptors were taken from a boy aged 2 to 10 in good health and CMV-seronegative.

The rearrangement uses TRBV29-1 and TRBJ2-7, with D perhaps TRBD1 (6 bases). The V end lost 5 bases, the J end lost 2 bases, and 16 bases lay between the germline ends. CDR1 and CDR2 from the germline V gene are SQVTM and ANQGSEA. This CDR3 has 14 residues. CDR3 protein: CSVRGSQNTYEQYF. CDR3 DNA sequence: TGCAGCGTTAGGGGGAGCCAGAACACCTACGAGCAGTACTTC.

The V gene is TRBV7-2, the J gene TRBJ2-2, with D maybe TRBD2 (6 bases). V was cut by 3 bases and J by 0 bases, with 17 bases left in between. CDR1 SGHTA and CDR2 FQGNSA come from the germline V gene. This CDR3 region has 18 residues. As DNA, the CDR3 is TGTGCCAGCAGCTTTCGTCCAAGCGGGCGATCGAACACCGGGGAGCTGTTTTTT. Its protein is CASSFRPSGRSNTGELFF.

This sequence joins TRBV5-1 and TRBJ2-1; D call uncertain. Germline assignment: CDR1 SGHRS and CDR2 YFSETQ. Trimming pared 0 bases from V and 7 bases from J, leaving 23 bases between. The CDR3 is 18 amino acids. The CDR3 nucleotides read TGCGCCAGCAGCTTGGTAGGTGTTCGGAGAGGTCTGGTGAATGAGCAGTTCTTC. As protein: CASSLVGVRRGLVNEQFF.